The clone carrying this T cell receptor (beta chain) was seen just once. Its target is not known. CDR1 and CDR2 from the germline V gene are DFQATT and SNEGSKA (reference sequence). This CDR3 region has 15 residues. Incorporated into the TCR beta cDNA libraries were unique molecular identifiers, which served to reduce PCR and sequencing biases. TCRdb re-derived calls from the PCR reads in MiXCR, one entry per CDR3 protein. The sample lists some 450,000 distinct CDR3 sequences, nearly 45% occurring once. The source of the sample is a study of post-analysis software for immune sequencing data. Turning to the study itself: Included among the disease courses, which were recorded for the cohort, were relapsing-remitting, secondary progressive and progressive-relapsing multiple sclerosis. Regarding the study as a whole: TRBV5-6, TRBV5-1 and TRBV20-1 belonged to a set of about 5 TRBV segments that were more frequent in patients than controls. When compared against controls, multiple sclerosis patients showed significantly lower normalized Chao1 diversity.

This sequence was found in a girl aged 5 to 17 with multiple sclerosis. Input material: blood. The chain employs TRBV20-1 and TRBJ2-7; TRBD1 matches 7 bases. The DNA end is a closer match to TRBJ2-1, so the J assignment may be wrong. The CDR3 DNA follows: TGCAGTGCTAGACAACCGACAGGGCTGCGTGATGAGCAGTTCTTC. Residues: CSARQPTGLRDEQFF.